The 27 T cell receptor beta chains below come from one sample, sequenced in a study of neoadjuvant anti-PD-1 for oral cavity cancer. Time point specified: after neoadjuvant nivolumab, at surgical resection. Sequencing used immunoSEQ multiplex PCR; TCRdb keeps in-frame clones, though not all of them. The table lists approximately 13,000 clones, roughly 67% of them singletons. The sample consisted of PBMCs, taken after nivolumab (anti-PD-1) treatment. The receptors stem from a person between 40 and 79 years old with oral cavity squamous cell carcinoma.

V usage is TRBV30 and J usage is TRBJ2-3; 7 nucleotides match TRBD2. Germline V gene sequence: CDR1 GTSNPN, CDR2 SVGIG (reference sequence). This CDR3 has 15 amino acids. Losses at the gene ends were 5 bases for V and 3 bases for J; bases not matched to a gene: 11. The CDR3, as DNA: TGTGCCTGGGGTAGAGACGGGAGGATGACAGATACGCAGTATTTT. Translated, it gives CAWGRDGRMTDTQYF.

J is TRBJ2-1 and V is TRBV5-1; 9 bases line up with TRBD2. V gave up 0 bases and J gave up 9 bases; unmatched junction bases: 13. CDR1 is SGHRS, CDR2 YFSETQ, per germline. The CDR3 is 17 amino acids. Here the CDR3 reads CASSLAGGRAFIGEQFF. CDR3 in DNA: TGCGCCAGCAGCTTGGCGGGCGGGAGGGCTTTCATCGGTGAGCAGTTCTTC. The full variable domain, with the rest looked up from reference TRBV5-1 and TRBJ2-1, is KAGVTQTPRYLIKTRGQQVTLSCSPISGHRSVSWYQQTPGQGLQFLFEYFSETQRNKGNFPGRFSGRQFSNSRSEMNVSTLELGDSALYLCASSLAGGRAFIGEQFFGPGTRLTVL.

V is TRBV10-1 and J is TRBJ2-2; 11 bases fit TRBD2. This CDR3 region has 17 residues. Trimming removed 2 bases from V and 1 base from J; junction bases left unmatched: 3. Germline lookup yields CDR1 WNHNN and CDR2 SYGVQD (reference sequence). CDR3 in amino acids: CASSERGLAGNTGELFF. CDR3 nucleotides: TGCGCCAGCAGTGAGAGAGGACTAGCGGGGAACACCGGGGAGCTGTTTTTT.

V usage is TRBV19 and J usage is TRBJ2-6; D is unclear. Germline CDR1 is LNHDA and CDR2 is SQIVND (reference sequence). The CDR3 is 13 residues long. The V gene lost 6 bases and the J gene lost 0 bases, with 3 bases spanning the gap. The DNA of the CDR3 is TGTGCCAGTAGGGCCTCTGGGGCCAACGTCCTGACTTTC. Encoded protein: CASRASGANVLTF.

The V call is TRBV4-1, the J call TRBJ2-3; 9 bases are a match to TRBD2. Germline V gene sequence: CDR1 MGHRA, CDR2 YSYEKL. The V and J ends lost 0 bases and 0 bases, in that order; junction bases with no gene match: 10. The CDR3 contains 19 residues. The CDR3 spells CASSQDRLAGRGSTDTQYF. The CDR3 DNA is TGCGCCAGCAGCCAAGACCGGCTAGCGGGGAGGGGTAGCACAGATACGCAGTATTTT.

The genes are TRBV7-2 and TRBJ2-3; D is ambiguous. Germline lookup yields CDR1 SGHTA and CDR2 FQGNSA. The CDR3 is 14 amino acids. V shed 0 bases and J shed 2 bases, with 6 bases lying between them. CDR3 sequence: CASSLAALTDTQYF. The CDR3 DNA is TGTGCCAGCAGCTTAGCCGCCCTCACAGATACGCAGTATTTT.

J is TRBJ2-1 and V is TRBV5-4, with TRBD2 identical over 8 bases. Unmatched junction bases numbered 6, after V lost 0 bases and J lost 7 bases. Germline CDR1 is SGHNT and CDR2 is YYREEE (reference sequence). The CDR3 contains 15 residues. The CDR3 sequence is CASSLAGGPGNEQFF. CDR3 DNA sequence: TGTGCCAGCAGCTTGGCGGGAGGGCCAGGGAATGAGCAGTTCTTC.

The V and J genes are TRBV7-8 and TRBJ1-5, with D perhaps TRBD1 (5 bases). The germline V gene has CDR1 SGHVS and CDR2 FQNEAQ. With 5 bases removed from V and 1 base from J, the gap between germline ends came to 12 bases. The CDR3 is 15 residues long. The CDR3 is CASSPMGVSNQPQHF. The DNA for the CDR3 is TGTGCCAGCAGCCCGATGGGGGTGAGCAATCAGCCCCAGCATTTT.

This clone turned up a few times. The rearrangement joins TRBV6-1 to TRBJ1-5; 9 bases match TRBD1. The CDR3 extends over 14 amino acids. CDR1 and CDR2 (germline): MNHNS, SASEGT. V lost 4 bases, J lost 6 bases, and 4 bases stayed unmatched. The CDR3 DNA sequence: TGTGCCAGCAGTGTTGGGACAGGGATTCAGCCCCAGCATTTT. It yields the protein CASSVGTGIQPQHF.

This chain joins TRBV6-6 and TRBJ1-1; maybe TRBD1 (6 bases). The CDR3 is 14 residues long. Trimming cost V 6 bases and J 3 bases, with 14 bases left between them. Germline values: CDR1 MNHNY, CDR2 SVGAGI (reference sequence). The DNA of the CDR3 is TGTGCCAGCAGCACAGGGTCAAGAGACACTGAAGCTTTCTTT. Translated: CASSTGSRDTEAFF.

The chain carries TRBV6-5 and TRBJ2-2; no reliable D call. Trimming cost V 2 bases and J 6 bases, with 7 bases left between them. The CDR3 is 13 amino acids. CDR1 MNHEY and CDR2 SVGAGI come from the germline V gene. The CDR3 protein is CASSYAVAGELFF. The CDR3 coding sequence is TGTGCCAGCAGTTACGCGGTCGCCGGGGAGCTGTTTTTT.

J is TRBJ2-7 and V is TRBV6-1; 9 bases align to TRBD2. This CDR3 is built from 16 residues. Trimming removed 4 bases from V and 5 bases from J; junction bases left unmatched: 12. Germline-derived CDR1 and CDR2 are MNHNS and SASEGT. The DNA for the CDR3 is TGTGCCAGCAGTGTCAGGGTTAGCGGGAGTACCCACGAGCAGTACTTC. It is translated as CASSVRVSGSTHEQYF.

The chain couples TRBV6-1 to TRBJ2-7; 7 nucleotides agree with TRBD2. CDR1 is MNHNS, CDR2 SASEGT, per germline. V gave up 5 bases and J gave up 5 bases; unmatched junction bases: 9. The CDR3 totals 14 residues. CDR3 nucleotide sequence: TGTGCCAGCAGTCCCGGGGGAGGGATGAACGAGCAGTACTTC. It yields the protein CASSPGGGMNEQYF.

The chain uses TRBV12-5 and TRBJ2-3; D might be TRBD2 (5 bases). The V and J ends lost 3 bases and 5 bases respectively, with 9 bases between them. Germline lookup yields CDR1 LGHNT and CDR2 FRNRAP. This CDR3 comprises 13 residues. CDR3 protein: CASGLTGGDTQYF. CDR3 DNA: TGTGCTAGTGGTTTAACCGGAGGAGATACGCAGTATTTT.

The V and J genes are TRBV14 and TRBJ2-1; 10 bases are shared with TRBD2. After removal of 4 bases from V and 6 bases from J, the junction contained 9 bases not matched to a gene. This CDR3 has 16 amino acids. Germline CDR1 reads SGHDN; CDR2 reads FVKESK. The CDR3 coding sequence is TGTGCCAGCAGCCCCCGGCTAGCGGGAGATCCCAATGAGCAGTTCTTC. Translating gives CASSPRLAGDPNEQFF.

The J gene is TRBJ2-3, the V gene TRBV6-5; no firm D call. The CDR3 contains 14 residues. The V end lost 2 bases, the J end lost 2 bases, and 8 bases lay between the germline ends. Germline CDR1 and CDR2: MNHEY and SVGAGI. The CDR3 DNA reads TGTGCCAGCAGTTACGCTCTGTCCACAGATACGCAGTATTTT. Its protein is CASSYALSTDTQYF.

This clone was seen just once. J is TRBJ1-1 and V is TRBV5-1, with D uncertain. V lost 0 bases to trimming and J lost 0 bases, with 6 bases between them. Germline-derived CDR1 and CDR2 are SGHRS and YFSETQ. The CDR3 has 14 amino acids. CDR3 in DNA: TGCGCCAGCAGCTTGGGCGGGGTGAACACTGAAGCTTTCTTT. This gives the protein CASSLGGVNTEAFF.

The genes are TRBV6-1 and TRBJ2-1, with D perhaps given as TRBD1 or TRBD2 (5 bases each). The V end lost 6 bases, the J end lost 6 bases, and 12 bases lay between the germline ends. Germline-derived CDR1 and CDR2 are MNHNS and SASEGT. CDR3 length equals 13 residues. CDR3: CASRMAGTNEQFF. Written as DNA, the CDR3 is TGTGCCAGCAGGATGGCAGGGACCAATGAGCAGTTCTTC.

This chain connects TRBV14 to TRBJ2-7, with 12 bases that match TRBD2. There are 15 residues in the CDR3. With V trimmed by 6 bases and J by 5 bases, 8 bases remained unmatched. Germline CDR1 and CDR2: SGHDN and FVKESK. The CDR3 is CASRKTSGSSHEQYF. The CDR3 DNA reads TGTGCCAGCAGAAAGACTAGCGGGAGTTCCCACGAGCAGTACTTC.

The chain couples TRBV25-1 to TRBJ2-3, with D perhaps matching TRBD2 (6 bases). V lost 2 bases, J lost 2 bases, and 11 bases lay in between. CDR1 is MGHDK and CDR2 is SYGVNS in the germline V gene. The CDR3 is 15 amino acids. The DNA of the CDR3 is TGTGCCAGCAGTGAACGGGGGTTTTACACAGATACGCAGTATTTT. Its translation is CASSERGFYTDTQYF. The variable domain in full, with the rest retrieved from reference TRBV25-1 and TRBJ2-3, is EADIYQTPRYLVIGTGKKITLECSQTMGHDKMYWYQQDPGMELHLIHYSYGVNSTEKGDLSSESTVSRIRTEHFPLTLESARPSHTSQYLCASSERGFYTDTQYFGPGTRLTVL.

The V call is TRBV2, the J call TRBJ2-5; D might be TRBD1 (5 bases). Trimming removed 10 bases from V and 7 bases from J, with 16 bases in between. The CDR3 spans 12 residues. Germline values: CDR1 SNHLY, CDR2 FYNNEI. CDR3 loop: CATGKEVGTQYF. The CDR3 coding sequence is TGTGCCACAGGGAAAGAGGTCGGGACCCAGTACTTC. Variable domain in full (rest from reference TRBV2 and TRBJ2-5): EPEVTQTPSHQVTQMGQEVILRCVPISNHLYFYWYRQILGQKVEFLVSFYNNEISEKSEIFDDQFSVERPDGSNFTLKIRSTKLEDSAMYFCATGKEVGTQYFGPGTRLLVL.

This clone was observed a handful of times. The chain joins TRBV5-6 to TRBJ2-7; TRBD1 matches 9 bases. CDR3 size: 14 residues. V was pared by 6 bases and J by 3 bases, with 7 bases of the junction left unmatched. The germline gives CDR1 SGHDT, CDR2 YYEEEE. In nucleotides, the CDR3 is TGTGCCAGCACCGTATCGGGACAGGGCTACGAGCAGTACTTC. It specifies CASTVSGQGYEQYF.

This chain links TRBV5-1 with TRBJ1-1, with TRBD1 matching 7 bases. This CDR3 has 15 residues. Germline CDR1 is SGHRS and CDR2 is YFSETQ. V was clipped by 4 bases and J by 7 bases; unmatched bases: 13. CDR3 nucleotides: TGCGCCAGCAGCCTAAATACCGACAGGGCCAGTGAAGCTTTCTTT. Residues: CASSLNTDRASEAFF. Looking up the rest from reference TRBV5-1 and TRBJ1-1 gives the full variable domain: KAGVTQTPRYLIKTRGQQVTLSCSPISGHRSVSWYQQTPGQGLQFLFEYFSETQRNKGNFPGRFSGRQFSNSRSEMNVSTLELGDSALYLCASSLNTDRASEAFFGQGTRLTVV.

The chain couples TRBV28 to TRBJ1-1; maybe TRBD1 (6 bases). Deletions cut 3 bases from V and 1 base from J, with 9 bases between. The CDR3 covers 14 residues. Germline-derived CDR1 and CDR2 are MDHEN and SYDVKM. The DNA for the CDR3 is TGTGCCAGCAGTTTGGCGGGGGCGAACACTGAAGCTTTCTTT. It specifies CASSLAGANTEAFF.

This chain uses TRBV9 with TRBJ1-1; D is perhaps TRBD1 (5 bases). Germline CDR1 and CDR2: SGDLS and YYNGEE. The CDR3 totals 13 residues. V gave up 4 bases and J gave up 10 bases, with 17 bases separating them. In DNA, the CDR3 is TGTGCCAGCAGCCCGGGACCCCTTCGCCCAGCTTTCTTT. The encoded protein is CASSPGPLRPAFF.

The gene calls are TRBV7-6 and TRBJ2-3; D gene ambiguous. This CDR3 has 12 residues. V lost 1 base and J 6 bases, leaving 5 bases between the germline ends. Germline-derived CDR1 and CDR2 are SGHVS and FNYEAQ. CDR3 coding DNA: TGTGCCAGCAGCTTAGTGGGTGATACGCAGTATTTT. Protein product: CASSLVGDTQYF.

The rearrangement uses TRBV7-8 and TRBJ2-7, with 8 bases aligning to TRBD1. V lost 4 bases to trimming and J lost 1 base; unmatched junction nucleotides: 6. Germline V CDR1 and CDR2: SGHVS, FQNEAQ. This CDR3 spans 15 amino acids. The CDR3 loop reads CASSSSGQASYEQYF. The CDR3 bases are TGTGCCAGCAGCTCGTCGGGACAGGCTTCCTACGAGCAGTACTTC.